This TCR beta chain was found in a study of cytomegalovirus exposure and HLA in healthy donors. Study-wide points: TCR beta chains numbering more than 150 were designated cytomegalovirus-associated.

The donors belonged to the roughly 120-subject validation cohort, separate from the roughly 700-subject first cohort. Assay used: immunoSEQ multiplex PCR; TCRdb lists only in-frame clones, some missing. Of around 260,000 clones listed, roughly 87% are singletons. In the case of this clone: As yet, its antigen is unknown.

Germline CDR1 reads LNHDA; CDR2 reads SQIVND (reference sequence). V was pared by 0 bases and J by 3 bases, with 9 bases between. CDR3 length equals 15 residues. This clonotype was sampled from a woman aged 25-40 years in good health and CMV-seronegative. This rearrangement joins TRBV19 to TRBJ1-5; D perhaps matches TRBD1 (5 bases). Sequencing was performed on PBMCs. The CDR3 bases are TGTGCCAGTAGTATAGATAGGACATACAATCAGCCCCAGCATTTT. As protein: CASSIDRTYNQPQHF. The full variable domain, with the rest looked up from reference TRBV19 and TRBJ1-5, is DGGITQSPKYLFRKEGQNVTLSCEQNLNHDAMYWYRQDPGQGLRLIYYSQIVNDFQKGDIAEGYSVSREKKESFPLTVTSAQKNPTAFYLCASSIDRTYNQPQHFGDGTRLSIL.